This T cell receptor (beta chain) was captured by sequencing in a study of T cell responses to AZD1222 COVID-19 vaccine. Assay: immunoSEQ multiplex PCR; the TCRdb copy retains only in-frame clones and omits some. The data show 85,000 to 90,000 clones, about 89% seen once. There are 15 residues in the CDR3. The germline V gene encodes CDR1 SGHAT and CDR2 FQNNGV. Trimming cost V 10 bases and J 1 base, with 17 bases left between them. Study-level points and caveats: Baseline seropositivity occurred in only a handful of AZD1222 recipients. Once two AZD1222 doses were given, Spike-specific TCR breadth and depth went up. It should be noted that donors were predominantly white British and more often female, and clonal diversity was possibly underestimated. Across spike, vaccine-associated CD4 TCRs were found, dominant at 160-218 and 743-854.

In regard to this clone: The antigen remains undetermined.

Source: peripheral blood, taken 28 days after the second AZD1222 dose. This sequence was found in an adult who received the AZD1222 COVID-19 vaccine. The V call is TRBV11-2, the J call TRBJ1-5; possible D gene TRBD1, 5 bases. DNA of the CDR3: TGTGCCACCCGAGTGCGAAGGGGCAGCAATCAGCCCCAGCATTTT. It encodes CATRVRRGSNQPQHF.